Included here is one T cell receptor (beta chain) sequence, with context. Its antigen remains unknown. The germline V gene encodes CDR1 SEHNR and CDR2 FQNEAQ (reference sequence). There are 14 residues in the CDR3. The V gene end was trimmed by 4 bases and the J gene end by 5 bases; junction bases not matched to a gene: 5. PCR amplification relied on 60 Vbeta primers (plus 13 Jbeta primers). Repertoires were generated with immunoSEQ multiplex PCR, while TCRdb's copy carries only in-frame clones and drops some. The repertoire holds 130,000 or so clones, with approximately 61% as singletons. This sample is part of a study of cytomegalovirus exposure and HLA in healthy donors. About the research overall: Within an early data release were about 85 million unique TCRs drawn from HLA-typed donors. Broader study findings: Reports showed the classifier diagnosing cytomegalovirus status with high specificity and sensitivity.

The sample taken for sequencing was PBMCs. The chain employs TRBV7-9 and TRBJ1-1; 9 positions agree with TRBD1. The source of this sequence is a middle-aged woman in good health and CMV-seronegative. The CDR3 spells CASSSGQGWTEAFF. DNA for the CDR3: TGTGCCAGCAGCTCGGGACAGGGTTGGACTGAAGCTTTCTTT.